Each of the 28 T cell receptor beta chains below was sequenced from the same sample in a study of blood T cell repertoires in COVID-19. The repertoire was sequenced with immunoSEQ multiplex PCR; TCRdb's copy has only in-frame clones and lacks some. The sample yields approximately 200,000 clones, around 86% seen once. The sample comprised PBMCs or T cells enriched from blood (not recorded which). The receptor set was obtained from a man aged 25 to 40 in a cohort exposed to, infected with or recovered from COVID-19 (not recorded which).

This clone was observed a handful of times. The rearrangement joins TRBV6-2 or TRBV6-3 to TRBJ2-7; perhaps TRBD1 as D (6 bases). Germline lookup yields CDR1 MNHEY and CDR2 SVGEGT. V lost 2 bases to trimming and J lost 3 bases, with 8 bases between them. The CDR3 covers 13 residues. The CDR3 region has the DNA TGTGCCAGCAGTTACATCAGGGGCTACGAGCAGTACTTC. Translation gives CASSYIRGYEQYF.

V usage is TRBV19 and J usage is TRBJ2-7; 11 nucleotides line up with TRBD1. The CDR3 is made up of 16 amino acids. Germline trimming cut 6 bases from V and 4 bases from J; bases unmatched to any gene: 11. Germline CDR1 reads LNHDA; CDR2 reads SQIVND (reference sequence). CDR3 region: CASSTLPGQGVYEQYF. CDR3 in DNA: TGTGCCAGTAGCACCCTCCCGGGACAGGGGGTTTACGAGCAGTACTTC.

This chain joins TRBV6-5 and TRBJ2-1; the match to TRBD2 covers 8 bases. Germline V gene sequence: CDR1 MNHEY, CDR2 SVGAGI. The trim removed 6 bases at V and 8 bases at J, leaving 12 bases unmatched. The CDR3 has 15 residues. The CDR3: CASSRGRRGGDEQFF. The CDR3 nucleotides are TGTGCCAGCAGCCGCGGGAGACGGGGGGGAGATGAGCAGTTCTTC.

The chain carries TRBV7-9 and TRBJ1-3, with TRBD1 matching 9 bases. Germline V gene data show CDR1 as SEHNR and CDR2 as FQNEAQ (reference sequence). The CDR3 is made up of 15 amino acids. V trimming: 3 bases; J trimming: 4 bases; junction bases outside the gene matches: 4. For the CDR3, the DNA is TGTGCCAGCAGCTTGGGGACAGGGTCAGGAAACACCATATATTTT. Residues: CASSLGTGSGNTIYF.

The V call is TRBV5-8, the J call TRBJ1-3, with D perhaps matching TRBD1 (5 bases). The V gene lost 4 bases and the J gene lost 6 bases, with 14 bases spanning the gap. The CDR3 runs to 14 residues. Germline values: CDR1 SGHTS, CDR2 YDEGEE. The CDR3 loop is CASSPRQLANTIYF. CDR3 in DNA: TGTGCCAGCAGCCCCCGACAGCTTGCAAACACCATATATTTT.

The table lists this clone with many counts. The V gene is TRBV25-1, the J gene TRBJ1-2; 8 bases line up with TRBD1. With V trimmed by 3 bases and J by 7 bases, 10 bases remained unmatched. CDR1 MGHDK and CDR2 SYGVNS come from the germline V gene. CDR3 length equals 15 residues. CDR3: CASSDPSQGAFGYTF. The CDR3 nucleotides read TGTGCCAGCAGTGATCCGAGTCAGGGGGCCTTTGGCTACACCTTC.

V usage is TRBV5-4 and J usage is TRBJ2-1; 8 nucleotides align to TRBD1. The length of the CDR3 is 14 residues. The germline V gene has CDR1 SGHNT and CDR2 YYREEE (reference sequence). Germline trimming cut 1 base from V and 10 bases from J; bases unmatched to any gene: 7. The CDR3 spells CASSLLQGAGEQFF. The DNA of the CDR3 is TGTGCCAGCAGCTTGTTGCAGGGGGCAGGCGAGCAGTTCTTC.

The CDR3 DNA is TGCGCCAGCAGCAGAGCACAGGGGCGGGTTGAAAAACTGTTTTTT. Translating it yields CASSRAQGRVEKLFF. The genes are TRBV5-1 and TRBJ1-4; 7 bases are shared with TRBD1. The V gene end was trimmed by 4 bases and the J gene end by 7 bases; junction bases not matched to a gene: 10. CDR1 is SGHRS, CDR2 YFSETQ, per germline. The CDR3 has 15 residues.

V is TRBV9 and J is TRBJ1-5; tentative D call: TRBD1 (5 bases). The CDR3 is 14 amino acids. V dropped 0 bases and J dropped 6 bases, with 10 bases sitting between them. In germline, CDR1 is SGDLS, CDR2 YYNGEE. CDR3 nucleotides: TGTGCCAGCAGCGTAGACGGGGGGACTCAGCCCCAGCATTTT. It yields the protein CASSVDGGTQPQHF.

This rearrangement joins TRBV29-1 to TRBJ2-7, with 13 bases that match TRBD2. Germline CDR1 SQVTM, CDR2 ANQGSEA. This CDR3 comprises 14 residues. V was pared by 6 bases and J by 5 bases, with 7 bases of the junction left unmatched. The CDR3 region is CSVWTSGSNHEQYF. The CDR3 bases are TGCAGCGTCTGGACTAGCGGGAGTAACCACGAGCAGTACTTC.

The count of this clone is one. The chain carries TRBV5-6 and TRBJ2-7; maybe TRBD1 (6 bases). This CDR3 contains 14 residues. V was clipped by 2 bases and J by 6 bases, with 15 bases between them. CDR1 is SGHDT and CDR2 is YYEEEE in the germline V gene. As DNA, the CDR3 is TGTGCCAGCAGCTTTAACAGGGTGTTTGGCGAGCAGTACTTC. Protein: CASSFNRVFGEQYF.

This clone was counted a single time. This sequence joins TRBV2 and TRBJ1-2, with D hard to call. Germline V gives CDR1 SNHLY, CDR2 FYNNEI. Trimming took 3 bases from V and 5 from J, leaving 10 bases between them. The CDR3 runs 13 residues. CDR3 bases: TGTGCCAGCAGTGATAGCGGCCTATATGGCTACACCTTC. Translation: CASSDSGLYGYTF.

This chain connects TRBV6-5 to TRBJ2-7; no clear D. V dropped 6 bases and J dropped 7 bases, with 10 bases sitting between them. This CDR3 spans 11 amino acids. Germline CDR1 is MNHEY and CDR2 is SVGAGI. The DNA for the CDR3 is TGTGCCAGCAGCCTGGGCCGGGAGCAGTACTTC. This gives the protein CASSLGREQYF.

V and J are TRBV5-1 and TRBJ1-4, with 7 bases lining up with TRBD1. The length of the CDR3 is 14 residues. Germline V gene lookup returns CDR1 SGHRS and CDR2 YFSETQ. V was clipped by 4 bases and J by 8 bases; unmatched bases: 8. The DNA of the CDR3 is TGCGCCAGCAGCCCCCGGGACAGCTTCGAAAAACTGTTTTTT. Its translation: CASSPRDSFEKLFF.

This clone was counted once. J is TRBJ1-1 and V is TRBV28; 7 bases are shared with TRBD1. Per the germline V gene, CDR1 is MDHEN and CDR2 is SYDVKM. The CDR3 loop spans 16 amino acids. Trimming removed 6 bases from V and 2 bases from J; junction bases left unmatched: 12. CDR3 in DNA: TGTGCCAGCAGACCCGGGGTTGGGGACAGAAACACTGAAGCTTTCTTT. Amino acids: CASRPGVGDRNTEAFF.

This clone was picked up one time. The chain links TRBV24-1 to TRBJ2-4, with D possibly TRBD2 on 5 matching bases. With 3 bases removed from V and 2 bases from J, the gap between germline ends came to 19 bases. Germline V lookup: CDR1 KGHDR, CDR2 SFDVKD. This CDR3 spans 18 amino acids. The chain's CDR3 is CATSDAQSAGISKNIQYF. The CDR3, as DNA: TGTGCCACCAGTGATGCCCAATCTGCGGGTATATCCAAAAACATTCAGTACTTC.

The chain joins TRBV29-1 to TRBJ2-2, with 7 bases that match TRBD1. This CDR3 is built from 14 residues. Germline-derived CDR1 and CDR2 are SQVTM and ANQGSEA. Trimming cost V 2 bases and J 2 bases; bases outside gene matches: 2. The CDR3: CSVERDSNTGELFF. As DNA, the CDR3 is TGCAGCGTTGAAAGGGACAGCAACACCGGGGAGCTGTTTTTT.

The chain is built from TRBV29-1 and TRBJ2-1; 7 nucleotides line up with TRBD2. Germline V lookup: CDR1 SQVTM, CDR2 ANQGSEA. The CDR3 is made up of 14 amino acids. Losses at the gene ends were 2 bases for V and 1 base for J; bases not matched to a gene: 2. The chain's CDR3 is CSVERGLSYNEQFF. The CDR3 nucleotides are TGCAGCGTTGAACGGGGACTATCCTACAATGAGCAGTTCTTC.

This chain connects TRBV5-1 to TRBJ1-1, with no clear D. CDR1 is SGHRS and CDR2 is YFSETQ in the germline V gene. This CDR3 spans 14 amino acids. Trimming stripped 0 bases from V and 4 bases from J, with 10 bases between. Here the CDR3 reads CASSLEAAGTEAFF. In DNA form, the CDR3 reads TGCGCCAGCAGCTTGGAAGCGGCGGGCACTGAAGCTTTCTTT.

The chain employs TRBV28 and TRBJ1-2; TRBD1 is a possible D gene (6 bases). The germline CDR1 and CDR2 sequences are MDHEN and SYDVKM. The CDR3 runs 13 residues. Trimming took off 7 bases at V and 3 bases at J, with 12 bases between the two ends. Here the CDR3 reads CASTTGSDYGYTF. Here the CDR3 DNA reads TGTGCCAGCACTACAGGGAGCGACTATGGCTACACCTTC.

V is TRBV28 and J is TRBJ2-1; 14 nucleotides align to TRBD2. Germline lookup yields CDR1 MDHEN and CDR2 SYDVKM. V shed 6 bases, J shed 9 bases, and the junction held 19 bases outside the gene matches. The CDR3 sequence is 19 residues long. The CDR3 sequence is CASRFSGTSGRRLAGEQFF. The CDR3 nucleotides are TGTGCCAGCAGGTTCTCCGGGACTAGCGGGAGAAGGCTGGCGGGTGAGCAGTTCTTC.

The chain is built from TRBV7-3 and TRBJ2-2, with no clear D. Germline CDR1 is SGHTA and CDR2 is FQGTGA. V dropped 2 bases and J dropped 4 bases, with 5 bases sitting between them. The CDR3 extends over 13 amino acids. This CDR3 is CASSLSRTGELFF. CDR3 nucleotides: TGTGCCAGCAGCTTATCTCGCACCGGGGAGCTGTTTTTT.

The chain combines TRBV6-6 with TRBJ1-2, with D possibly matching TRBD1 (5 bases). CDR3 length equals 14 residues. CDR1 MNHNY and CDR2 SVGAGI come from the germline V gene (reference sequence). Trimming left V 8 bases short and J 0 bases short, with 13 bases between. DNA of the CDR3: TGTGCCAGCTGTGCGCCAGGGACTAACTATGGCTACACCTTC. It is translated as CASCAPGTNYGYTF.

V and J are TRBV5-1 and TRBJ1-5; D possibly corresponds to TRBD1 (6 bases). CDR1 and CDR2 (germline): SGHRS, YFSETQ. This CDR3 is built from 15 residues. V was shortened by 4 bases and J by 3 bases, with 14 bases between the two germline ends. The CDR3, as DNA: TGCGCCAGCAGCCTAGGACAGAATAACAATCAGCCCCAGCATTTT. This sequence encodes CASSLGQNNNQPQHF.

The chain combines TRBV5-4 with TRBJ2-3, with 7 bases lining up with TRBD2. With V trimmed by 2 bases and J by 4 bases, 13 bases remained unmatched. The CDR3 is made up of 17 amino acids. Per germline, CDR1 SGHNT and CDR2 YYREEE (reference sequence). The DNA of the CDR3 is TGTGCCAGCAGCTTACCCCCTTTAGGTGGGAGGGCAGATACGCAGTATTTT. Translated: CASSLPPLGGRADTQYF. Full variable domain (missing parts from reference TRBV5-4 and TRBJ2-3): ETGVTQSPTHLIKTRGQQVTLRCSSQSGHNTVSWYQQALGQGPQFIFQYYREEENGRGNFPPRFSGLQFPNYSSELNVNALELDDSALYLCASSLPPLGGRADTQYFGPGTRLTVL.

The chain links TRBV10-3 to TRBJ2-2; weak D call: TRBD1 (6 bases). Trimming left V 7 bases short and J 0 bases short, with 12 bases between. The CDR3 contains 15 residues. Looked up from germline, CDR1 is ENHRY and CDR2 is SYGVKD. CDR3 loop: CAIKGVGANTGELFF. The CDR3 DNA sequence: TGTGCCATCAAGGGGGTCGGTGCGAACACCGGGGAGCTGTTTTTT.

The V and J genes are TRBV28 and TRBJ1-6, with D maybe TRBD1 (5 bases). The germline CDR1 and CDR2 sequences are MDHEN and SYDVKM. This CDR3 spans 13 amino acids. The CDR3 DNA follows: TGTGCGTCCTTGCGGGGGTCGGGTTCACCCCTCCACTTT. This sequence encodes CASLRGSGSPLHF.

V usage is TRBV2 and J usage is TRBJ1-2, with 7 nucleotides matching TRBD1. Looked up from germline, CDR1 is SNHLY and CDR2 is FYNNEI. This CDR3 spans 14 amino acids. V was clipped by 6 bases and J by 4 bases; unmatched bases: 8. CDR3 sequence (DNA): TGTGCCAGCAGAGAGAACAGGGGTGGCTATGGCTACACCTTC. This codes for CASRENRGGYGYTF.